This TCR beta chain was identified in a study of beta chain features in type 1 diabetes. This CDR3 contains 14 residues. Germline V lookup: CDR1 KGHSH, CDR2 LQKENI. Trimming took 5 bases from V and 0 from J, leaving 8 bases between them. Cell sorting via CD45RO/CCR7/CD25/CD127/CD95/CD27 was performed to obtain CD4+ naive, central memory, regulatory and stem cell-like memory cells. As every portion of the isolated RNA was reverse transcribed, the sequencing read expressed TCRB transcripts. Generated by immunoSEQ multiplex PCR, the TCRdb table keeps only in-frame clones and is missing some. The sample yields 130,000 or so clones, about a tenth seen once.

Source material: central memory CD4+ T cells from blood. The receptor comes from a woman aged 40 to 50 in good health. The V call is TRBV18, the J call TRBJ1-3, with D perhaps TRBD1 (5 bases). CDR3 loop: CASSGANSGNTIYF. The DNA for the CDR3 is TGTGCCAGCTCAGGGGCGAACTCTGGAAACACCATATATTTT.